A single sample gave rise to the 23 T cell receptor beta chains below, sequenced in a study of radiotherapy plus CTLA-4 blockade in lung cancer. Here immunoSEQ multiplex PCR was the method, and the copy in TCRdb shows in-frame clones only, minus some. The sample holds tens of thousands of clones, around 80% seen once. The sequencing here drew on peripheral blood, taken from a patient treated with radiotherapy plus ipilimumab. The origin of the receptors is a human donor with non-small cell lung cancer who had a complete response to radiotherapy plus ipilimumab.

The genes are TRBV5-4 and TRBJ2-5; 7 bases match TRBD2. The junction had 4 bases not matched to a gene; V was cut back by 3 bases and J by 2 bases. Germline assignment: CDR1 SGHNT and CDR2 YYREEE (reference sequence). The CDR3 has 14 residues. CDR3 residues: CASSSGAGQETQYF. The CDR3, as DNA: TGTGCCAGCAGCTCAGGAGCGGGACAAGAGACCCAGTACTTC.

The chain combines TRBV9 with TRBJ1-4; 9 bases match TRBD1. Germline values: CDR1 SGDLS, CDR2 YYNGEE. CDR3 length: 15 amino acids. V gave up 4 bases and J gave up 12 bases; unmatched junction bases: 13. CDR3 region: CASSPPGTGTAQLFF. The CDR3 DNA sequence: TGTGCCAGCAGCCCTCCCGGGACAGGGACCGCTCAACTGTTTTTT.

This clone appeared a single time. A junction boundary mismatches the germline segment, possibly from a read error. V is TRBV6-5 and J is TRBJ2-2; no clear D gene. The CDR3 is 11 residues long. Germline V lookup: CDR1 MNHEY, CDR2 SVGAGI. CDR3 amino acids: CTSSYSGELFF. The CDR3, as DNA: TGTACCAGCAGTTACTCTGGGGAGCTGTTTTTT.

This sequence joins TRBV28 and TRBJ1-4; TRBD1 matches 7 bases. The germline gives CDR1 MDHEN, CDR2 SYDVKM. With V trimmed by 6 bases and J by 6 bases, 10 bases remained unmatched. This CDR3 is built from 15 residues. The CDR3 spells CASSAGTALDEKLFF. The DNA of the CDR3 is TGTGCCAGCAGCGCCGGGACAGCCTTGGATGAAAAACTGTTTTTT. Looking up the rest from reference TRBV28 and TRBJ1-4 gives the full variable domain: DVKVTQSSRYLVKRTGEKVFLECVQDMDHENMFWYRQDPGLGLRLIYFSYDVKMKEKGDIPEGYSVSREKKERFSLILESASTNQTSMYLCASSAGTALDEKLFFGSGTQLSVL.

V gene TRBV30 combines with J gene TRBJ1-5, with D possibly TRBD1 on 5 matching bases. The germline V and J ends were trimmed by 5 bases and 5 bases, with 19 bases remaining between them. The CDR3 consists of 15 residues. CDR1 and CDR2 (germline): GTSNPN, SVGIG (reference sequence). This CDR3 is CAWGRGRPRDQPQHF. In DNA form, the CDR3 reads TGTGCCTGGGGCCGTGGACGGCCCAGGGATCAGCCCCAGCATTTT. Supplemented by reference TRBV30 and TRBJ1-5, the full variable domain reads SQTIHQWPATLVQPVGSPLSLECTVEGTSNPNLYWYRQAAGRGLQLLFYSVGIGQISSEVPQNLSASRPQDRQFILSSKKLLLSDSGFYLCAWGRGRPRDQPQHFGDGTRLSIL.

The chain recombines TRBV9 with TRBJ2-1; D is ambiguous. CDR1 SGDLS and CDR2 YYNGEE come from the germline V gene. The CDR3 spans 12 residues. V shed 0 bases and J shed 5 bases, with 3 bases lying between them. The DNA of the CDR3 is TGTGCCAGCAGCGTAGAGGACAATGAGCAGTTCTTC. Translating it yields CASSVEDNEQFF.

V and J are TRBV18 and TRBJ1-1, with unresolved D. V lost 3 bases to trimming and J lost 1 base, with 6 bases between them. Germline V gives CDR1 KGHSH, CDR2 LQKENI. The CDR3 covers 13 residues. CDR3 DNA sequence: TGTGCCAGCTCACCCAGGCCGAACACTGAAGCTTTCTTT. Translating gives CASSPRPNTEAFF.

The chain couples TRBV4-1 to TRBJ2-5; possibly TRBD1 for D (6 bases). The closer fit of TRBJ2-7 to the DNA end suggests the J call may be wrong. Per germline, CDR1 MGHRA and CDR2 YSYEKL. CDR3 size: 18 residues. In nucleotides, the CDR3 is TGCGCCAGCAGCCAAGGCTCTTTCGGGCAGGGGATTACCTACGAGCAGTACTTC. Encoded protein: CASSQGSFGQGITYEQYF.

V usage is TRBV7-2 and J usage is TRBJ2-5; 10 bases align to TRBD2. This CDR3 region has 16 residues. Per germline, CDR1 SGHTA and CDR2 FQGNSA. Trimming at V came to 4 bases and at J to 5 bases, leaving 10 bases not matched to a gene. This CDR3 is CASSSSLAGPSETQYF. CDR3 sequence (DNA): TGTGCCAGCAGCTCCTCACTAGCGGGGCCTTCGGAGACCCAGTACTTC.

The V gene is TRBV6-5, the J gene TRBJ1-5, with D perhaps TRBD1 (6 bases). The germline V gene has CDR1 MNHEY and CDR2 SVGAGI. V gave up 7 bases and J gave up 1 base, with 11 bases separating them. The CDR3 spans 14 residues. This chain's CDR3 is CASIGQLSNQPQHF. The CDR3 nucleotides read TGTGCCAGCATTGGACAGCTCAGCAATCAGCCCCAGCATTTT.

This clone turned up a few times. Here the CDR3 reads CASSLTGRSYNEQFF. For the CDR3, the DNA is TGTGCCAGCAGTTTGACAGGGAGGTCCTACAATGAGCAGTTCTTC. The V gene is TRBV2, the J gene TRBJ2-1; D is possibly TRBD1 (7 bases). The CDR3 is made up of 15 amino acids. Germline-derived CDR1 and CDR2 are SNHLY and FYNNEI. Trimming removed 5 bases from V and 1 base from J, with 12 bases in between.

This chain links TRBV7-9 with TRBJ1-5; 12 positions match TRBD1. Germline V gene sequence: CDR1 SEHNR, CDR2 FQNEAQ (reference sequence). V lost 1 base, J lost 4 bases, and 8 bases stayed unmatched. The CDR3 has 18 residues. The CDR3 nucleotides are TGTGCCAGCAGCTTAGAGGGACAGGGGGCGAGGTGGAATCAGCCCCAGCATTTT. This encodes CASSLEGQGARWNQPQHF.

In regard to this clone: One end of the junction fails to match germline, which may point to a read error. CDR3 nucleotides: TGTGCCAGCAGCTCTGGAGGGGACAGGGTAGGAGTTTTT. Its translation is CASSSGGDRVGVF. V is TRBV7-8 and J is TRBJ1-4; 9 nucleotides match TRBD1. Looked up from germline, CDR1 is SGHVS and CDR2 is FQNEAQ. The CDR3 runs 13 residues.

Only one count was recorded for this clone. The rearrangement uses TRBV4-2 and TRBJ1-3; TRBD1 might be the D (5 bases). The CDR3 contains 15 residues. CDR1 LGHNA and CDR2 YNFKEQ come from the germline V gene. Trimming took 4 bases from V and 2 from J, leaving 12 bases between them. The CDR3 DNA reads TGTGCCAGCAGCCGCGGGACGACCCCTGGAAACACCATATATTTT. Protein sequence: CASSRGTTPGNTIYF.

The genes are TRBV9 and TRBJ2-2; D gene unclear. This CDR3 comprises 13 residues. Trimming pared 4 bases from V and 6 bases from J, leaving 10 bases between. Germline CDR1 SGDLS, CDR2 YYNGEE. The CDR3 nucleotides read TGTGCCAGCAGCCCGACCCCCCCCGGGGAGCTGTTTTTT. It is translated as CASSPTPPGELFF.

The rearrangement uses TRBV5-6 and TRBJ1-4, with a weak D call TRBD1 (5 bases). Trimming removed 4 bases from V and 9 bases from J, with 19 bases in between. The CDR3 consists of 15 residues. Germline CDR1 reads SGHDT; CDR2 reads YYEEEE. The CDR3 nucleotides are TGTGCCAGCAGCCAGAGGGGTTCGTTAAAACAAAAACTGTTTTTT. This codes for CASSQRGSLKQKLFF. Based on the CDR3 plus reference TRBV5-6 and TRBJ1-4, the full variable domain is DAGVTQSPTHLIKTRGQQVTLRCSPKSGHDTVSWYQQALGQGPQFIFQYYEEEERQRGNFPDRFSGHQFPNYSSELNVNALLLGDSALYLCASSQRGSLKQKLFFGSGTQLSVL.

Only a few counts were recorded for this clone. The chain employs TRBV14 and TRBJ2-7; D is perhaps TRBD2 (5 bases). This CDR3 contains 12 residues. The germline CDR1 and CDR2 sequences are SGHDN and FVKESK. The V and J ends lost 3 bases and 9 bases respectively, with 12 bases between them. For the CDR3, the DNA is TGTGCCAGCAGCCACACAGACGGAGGGCAGTACTTC. Translated: CASSHTDGGQYF.

This chain links TRBV10-3 with TRBJ1-1; TRBD1 agrees at 9 bases. CDR1 and CDR2 from the germline V gene are ENHRY and SYGVKD. The CDR3 runs 15 residues. Trimming took 0 bases from V and 2 from J; bases not matched to a gene: 1. The CDR3 DNA is TGTGCCATCAGTGAGTCGGACAGGGGTAACACTGAAGCTTTCTTT. It encodes CAISESDRGNTEAFF.

The rearrangement links TRBV18 to TRBJ2-4; 7 bases map to TRBD1. The CDR3 is 16 residues long. CDR1 is KGHSH and CDR2 is LQKENI in the germline V gene. After removal of 0 bases from V and 4 bases from J, the junction contained 6 bases not matched to a gene. CDR3 sequence: CASSPPYRDSKNIQYF. In DNA, the CDR3 is TGTGCCAGCTCACCACCCTACCGGGACAGTAAAAACATTCAGTACTTC.

This chain uses TRBV28 with TRBJ1-4; TRBD1 might be the D (6 bases). Trimming took off 6 bases at V and 7 bases at J, with 18 bases between the two ends. This CDR3 contains 15 residues. CDR1 and CDR2 from the germline V gene are MDHEN and SYDVKM. As DNA, the CDR3 is TGTGCCAGCAGACCTCAGGGAGGGGGAGGTGAAAAACTGTTTTTT. It encodes CASRPQGGGGEKLFF.

The genes are TRBV19 and TRBJ2-3, with 7 nucleotides matching TRBD2. Trimming took 3 bases from V and 0 from J; bases not matched to a gene: 3. Per the germline V gene, CDR1 is LNHDA and CDR2 is SQIVND (reference sequence). The CDR3 is 15 amino acids. The CDR3 DNA reads as TGTGCCAGTAGTATCAGCGGGATTAGCACAGATACGCAGTATTTT. Amino acids: CASSISGISTDTQYF.

The chain employs TRBV11-3 and TRBJ2-1; 7 nucleotides line up with TRBD2. Germline V CDR1 and CDR2: SGHNT, YENEEA. The CDR3 is 15 amino acids. The V and J ends lost 0 bases and 2 bases, in that order; junction bases with no gene match: 1. This chain's CDR3 is CASSLDLAAYNEQFF. CDR3 DNA: TGTGCCAGCAGCTTAGATCTAGCGGCCTACAATGAGCAGTTCTTC.

The J gene is TRBJ1-4, the V gene TRBV18; 8 bases are shared with TRBD1. Germline V gene sequence: CDR1 KGHSH, CDR2 LQKENI. After removal of 3 bases from V and 8 bases from J, the junction contained 5 bases not matched to a gene. The CDR3 has 14 amino acids. The CDR3 nucleotides are TGTGCCAGCTCACCGAGGACAGGGAGAGAAAAACTGTTTTTT. It translates to CASSPRTGREKLFF.